The source of this TCR beta chain is a study of blood T cell repertoires in COVID-19. As for the study in general: Donors in the United States, Italy and Spain gave samples during acute or convalescent COVID-19. T cells, B-cell-depleted T cells, or PBMCs provided the cDNA or gDNA that served as material.

The germline V gene encodes CDR1 KGHSH and CDR2 LQKENI. V dropped 4 bases and J dropped 4; count of bases not matched to a gene: 13. The CDR3 loop spans 16 amino acids. This clone was seen a few times. Original analysis: Amplified reference gene primers provided the basis for estimating nucleated cell counts. The protocol was immunoSEQ multiplex PCR, while the TCRdb copy is restricted to in-frame clones and leaves out a portion. The V and J calls and clone size were taken over from that table, and D and trimming were inferred from the DNA. Of some 65,000 clones in the sample, roughly 75% were seen once.

The chain has TRBV18 and TRBJ2-7; 7 nucleotides match TRBD2. Sequenced material: peripheral blood. This TCR was sampled from a human donor in a cohort sampled during active COVID-19. CDR3 sequence (DNA): TGTGCCAGCTCACGGGGGGGACGGAGTTCCCTTTACGAGCAGTACTTC. Amino acid sequence: CASSRGGRSSLYEQYF.